A single sample is the source of the 12 T cell receptor beta chains below, sequenced in a study of beta chain features in type 1 diabetes. Expressed TCRB transcripts were sequenced because the isolated RNA had all been reverse transcribed beforehand. Clones were read by immunoSEQ multiplex PCR, and TCRdb kept only the in-frame ones, dropping some. The sample includes 310,000 or so clones, under 8.5% seen only once; the top ten take around 0.44%. The sequencing input was central memory CD4+ T cells from blood. Receptor source: a woman aged 18 to 35 in good health.

This chain connects TRBV2 to TRBJ1-2; D may be TRBD1 (5 bases). Trimming removed 3 bases from V and 6 bases from J, with 8 bases in between. The germline CDR1 and CDR2 sequences are SNHLY and FYNNEI. This CDR3 contains 12 residues. The CDR3 nucleotides read TGTGCCAGCAGTGAGGGGACGCATGGCTACACCTTC. It is translated as CASSEGTHGYTF.

This clone was seen only a few times. CDR3 bases: TGCGCCAGCAGGTCCAATGCGAACACCGGGGAGCTGTTTTTT. It is translated as CASRSNANTGELFF. The chain recombines TRBV10-1 with TRBJ2-2; D unclear. Deletions cut 6 bases from V and 0 bases from J, with 8 bases between. CDR3 length equals 14 residues. CDR1 and CDR2 (germline): WNHNN, SYGVQD (reference sequence).

The sample holds a few counts of this clone. The chain has TRBV7-2 and TRBJ2-7; tentatively, D is TRBD1 (7 bases). CDR1 is SGHTA and CDR2 is FQGNSA in the germline V gene. Trimming shortened V by 5 bases and J by 5 bases, and 19 bases separated the two germline ends. The CDR3 extends over 15 amino acids. The chain's CDR3 is CASSLRRGRANEQYF. CDR3 sequence (DNA): TGTGCCAGCAGCCTCAGGAGGGGGCGAGCTAACGAGCAGTACTTC.

This clone was detected only a few times. The V gene is TRBV7-2, the J gene TRBJ2-4; possibly TRBD1 or TRBD2 for D (5 bases each). Germline-derived CDR1 and CDR2 are SGHTA and FQGNSA. The CDR3 is 16 amino acids. The V gene lost 5 bases and the J gene lost 2 bases, with 16 bases spanning the gap. As DNA, the CDR3 is TGTGCCAGCAGCGCGAGGGTTTCAGGGCCCAAAAACATTCAGTACTTC. Its translation: CASSARVSGPKNIQYF.

This clone has more than one count but fewer than ten. This rearrangement joins TRBV28 to TRBJ2-5; D may correspond to TRBD1 or TRBD2 (5 bases each). With 6 bases removed from V and 2 bases from J, the gap between germline ends came to 16 bases. This CDR3 region has 15 residues. The germline V gene has CDR1 MDHEN and CDR2 SYDVKM. Here the CDR3 reads CASSHWGSGQETQYF. The CDR3 nucleotides read TGTGCCAGCAGCCATTGGGGCAGCGGTCAAGAGACCCAGTACTTC.

The chain is built from TRBV27 and TRBJ2-7, with TRBD1 as a possible D gene (6 bases). V was pared by 5 bases and J by 0 bases, with 17 bases between. Germline CDR1 and CDR2: MNHEY and SMNVEV (reference sequence). There are 16 residues in the CDR3. The CDR3 is CASSHLRTGNSYEQYF. The CDR3 coding sequence is TGTGCCAGCAGTCACCTCCGCACAGGGAACTCCTACGAGCAGTACTTC.

This chain connects TRBV15 to TRBJ1-2, with D maybe TRBD1 (5 bases). The V and J ends lost 1 base and 3 bases respectively, with 9 bases between them. CDR1 is LNHNV, CDR2 YYDKDF, per germline (reference sequence). The CDR3 loop spans 14 amino acids. The DNA for the CDR3 is TGTGCCACCAGCAGAGGAGGGGCGGACTATGGCTACACCTTC. Its translation is CATSRGGADYGYTF. Full variable domain (rest looked up from reference TRBV15 and TRBJ1-2): DAMVIQNPRYQVTQFGKPVTLSCSQTLNHNVMYWYQQKSSQAPKLLFHYYDKDFNNEADTPDNFQSRRPNTSFCFLDIRSPGLGDTAMYLCATSRGGADYGYTFGSGTRLTVV.

The V call is TRBV5-1, the J call TRBJ1-4; D gene uncertain. Germline assignment: CDR1 SGHRS and CDR2 YFSETQ. The CDR3 runs to 15 residues. V was shortened by 4 bases and J by 2 bases, with 12 bases between the two germline ends. The CDR3 DNA is TGCGCCAGCAGCCCTGACGGCAGGACTAATGAAAAACTGTTTTTT. Translated, it gives CASSPDGRTNEKLFF.

This clone appeared many times. The chain links TRBV7-9 to TRBJ2-3, with D perhaps assigned TRBD1 or TRBD2 (5 bases each). V was clipped by 7 bases and J by 5 bases, with 10 bases between them. CDR3 length: 12 amino acids. Germline V CDR1 and CDR2: SEHNR, FQNEAQ (reference sequence). Here the CDR3 DNA reads TGTGCCAGCACGGGGACGGGAGATACGCAGTATTTT. Its translation is CASTGTGDTQYF.

The V and J genes are TRBV6-5 and TRBJ1-1; D is ambiguous. From germline, CDR1 is MNHEY and CDR2 SVGAGI. V was cut by 0 bases and J by 6 bases, with 8 bases left in between. There are 13 residues in the CDR3. The CDR3 nucleotides are TGTGCCAGCAGTTACTCTCGTGGGGCTGAAGCTTTCTTT. It translates to CASSYSRGAEAFF.

This clone was seen ten or more times. This same CDR3 is encoded by further DNA sequences in the sample. The chain couples TRBV15 to TRBJ1-5; D unclear. The germline CDR1 and CDR2 sequences are LNHNV and YYDKDF (reference sequence). V was shortened by 0 bases and J by 7 bases, with 4 bases between the two germline ends. The CDR3 contains 12 residues. The CDR3 loop is CATSRDLQPQHF. The CDR3 DNA is TGTGCCACCAGCAGAGACCTACAGCCCCAGCATTTT.

This clone was seen more than once but under ten times. The V call is TRBV28, the J call TRBJ1-1; TRBD1 might be the D (5 bases). There are 11 residues in the CDR3. Trimming pared 4 bases from V and 11 bases from J, leaving 11 bases between. The V gene's germline CDR1 is MDHEN and CDR2 SYDVKM. The CDR3 DNA sequence: TGTGCCAGCAGTTCCTTGGGGCGGGCTTTCTTT. It specifies CASSSLGRAFF. Full variable domain (missing parts from reference TRBV28 and TRBJ1-1): DVKVTQSSRYLVKRTGEKVFLECVQDMDHENMFWYRQDPGLGLRLIYFSYDVKMKEKGDIPEGYSVSREKKERFSLILESASTNQTSMYLCASSSLGRAFFGQGTRLTVV.